The source of this T cell receptor (beta chain) is a study of T-cell memory formation after mild COVID-19. Notes on this clonotype: The antigen remains undetermined.

Amplification by 5'RACE using constant-segment primers produced TCR alpha and TCR beta cDNA libraries that carried sample barcodes and UMIs. TCRdb redid the calling of the 5' RACE reads with MiXCR, one entry per CDR3 protein. The sample consists of roughly 120,000 distinct CDR3 sequences, about a sixth of them appearing once. Germline CDR1 and CDR2: DFQATT and SNEGSKA (reference sequence). Losses at the gene ends were 5 bases for V and 4 bases for J; bases not matched to a gene: 10. The CDR3 spans 16 residues. General study findings and limits: Later expanders leaned CD4+, whereas day 15 to 85 contracting clones were balanced CD4/CD8.

The sample was PBMCs or a T cell subset sorted from them (not recorded which). This sequence joins TRBV20-1 and TRBJ2-7; 14 bases agree with TRBD2. The receptor was isolated from an adult woman who had mild COVID-19 (a few samples of this study predate the infection). Cell type and time point are not known. The CDR3 here is CSAYTGLAGERYEQYF. For the CDR3, the DNA is TGCAGTGCTTATACGGGACTAGCGGGAGAGAGGTACGAGCAGTACTTC.